Relative to its sample, the clone carrying this TCR beta chain is medium-sized. This CDR3 spans 15 amino acids. After removal of 5 bases from V and 8 bases from J, the junction contained 14 bases not matched to a gene. Cells sorted as Tregs were CD4+, CD25+ and CD127-/low. Adaptor-ligated barcode primers were used to amplify TRBV12-4/TRBJ1-2 clonotypes. TCRdb ran MiXCR on the multiplex PCR reads and lists one entry per CDR3 protein. The sample includes several hundred distinct CDR3 sequences, around 3.5% of them seen just once. Sample: Tregs sorted from blood. The chain recombines TRBV12-3 or TRBV12-4 with TRBJ1-2; TRBD1 matches at 7 bases. This TCR derives from a female donor with breast cancer. This chain's CDR3 is CASSAGQAPSGGYTF. The CDR3 bases are TGTGCCAGCAGTGCAGGACAGGCCCCATCGGGAGGCTACACCTTC.